The subject of this entry is one T cell receptor (beta chain). The data derive from a study of blood T cell repertoires in COVID-19. The overall study: Sites across the United States, Italy and Spain contributed samples from acute and convalescent COVID-19. T cells, B-cell-depleted T cells, or PBMCs supplied cDNA or gDNA.

V was trimmed by 3 bases and J by 0 bases, leaving 13 bases between them. The CDR3 totals 16 residues. CDR1 SGHNT and CDR2 YYREEE come from the germline V gene (reference sequence). Per the original data handling: Estimation of nucleated cell counts was performed using reference gene primer amplification. Sequencing was performed with immunoSEQ multiplex PCR; in TCRdb, only in-frame clones are kept and a portion is missing. Clonal size and the V and J genes are those of that table, whereas D and trimming came from the DNA. The sample holds around 300,000 clones; 75% to 90% are singletons and the top ten take about 10%.

This sequence was found in a woman aged 70-85 years with acute or convalescent COVID-19. This chain connects TRBV5-4 to TRBJ2-4; D possibly corresponds to TRBD1 (5 bases). Sequences were obtained from peripheral blood. The CDR3 loop reads CASSSTGQRAKNIQYF. CDR3 sequence (DNA): TGTGCCAGCAGCTCCACCGGACAACGAGCCAAAAACATTCAGTACTTC.